A selection of T cell receptor beta chains follows, all from one sample in a study of Graves' ophthalmopathy and Graves' hyperthyroidism. TCRdb re-called the multiplex PCR reads with MiXCR, one entry per CDR3 protein. The sample carries about 1.2 million distinct CDR3 sequences, about two fifths recorded once. The material sequenced was peripheral blood or thyroid tissue (not recorded which). The origin of the receptors is an adult man with Graves' hyperthyroidism. Both conserved end residues are trimmed from each CDR3. Each record gives: V gene, J gene, CDR3 protein.

v_call: TRBV15; j_call: TRBJ2-2; cdr3_aa: ATSRVGEGAVWTGELF
v_call: TRBV10-3; j_call: TRBJ1-1; cdr3_aa: ASSYSSIPDQGGNTEAF
v_call: TRBV20-1; j_call: TRBJ1-6; cdr3_aa: SARTTNSPLH
v_call: TRBV20-1; j_call: TRBJ2-2; cdr3_aa: SARNFGSGVAGELF
v_call: TRBV29-1; j_call: TRBJ1-2; cdr3_aa: SVLGEEGYT
v_call: TRBV20-1; j_call: TRBJ1-5; cdr3_aa: SARVGQGVRNQPQH
v_call: TRBV30; j_call: TRBJ1-6; cdr3_aa: AWTAGVISPLH
v_call: TRBV12-3/TRBV12-4; j_call: TRBJ2-2; cdr3_aa: ASSFSGELF
v_call: TRBV7-8; j_call: TRBJ2-5; cdr3_aa: AVGTQY
v_call: TRBV14; j_call: TRBJ1-2; cdr3_aa: ASSHMDRAYGYT
v_call: TRBV29-1; j_call: TRBJ1-1; cdr3_aa: SASAENTEAF
v_call: TRBV25-1; j_call: TRBJ2-7; cdr3_aa: ASSESGGGQAIEQY
v_call: TRBV6-6; j_call: TRBJ1-5; cdr3_aa: ASSTPTGGNQPQH
v_call: TRBV7-3; j_call: TRBJ2-5; cdr3_aa: ASSSNPIAGGPGETQY
v_call: TRBV29-1; j_call: TRBJ2-7; cdr3_aa: SVGDTSYEQY
v_call: TRBV15; j_call: TRBJ2-7; cdr3_aa: ASISNGKTGASEQY
v_call: TRBV6-5; j_call: TRBJ1-6; cdr3_aa: VTAGGNSPLH
v_call: TRBV7-9; j_call: TRBJ1-5; cdr3_aa: ASSRTGQGDQPQH